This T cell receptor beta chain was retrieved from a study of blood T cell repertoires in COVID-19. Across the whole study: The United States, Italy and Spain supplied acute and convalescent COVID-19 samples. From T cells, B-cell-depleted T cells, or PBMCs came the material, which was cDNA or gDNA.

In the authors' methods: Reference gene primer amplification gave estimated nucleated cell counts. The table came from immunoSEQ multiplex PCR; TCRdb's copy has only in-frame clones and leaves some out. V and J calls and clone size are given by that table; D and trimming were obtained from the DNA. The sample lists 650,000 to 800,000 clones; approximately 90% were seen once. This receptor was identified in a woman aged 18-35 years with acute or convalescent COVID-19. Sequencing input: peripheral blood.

In DNA, the CDR3 is TGTGCCAGCAGCAAACAGGACAGGGGAGGGGAAAAACTGTTTTTT. This translates into CASSKQDRGGEKLFF. The V call is TRBV3-1 (or the pseudogene TRBV3-2), the J call TRBJ1-4; TRBD1 matches 9 bases. V trimming: 5 bases; J trimming: 8 bases; junction bases outside the gene matches: 9. In germline, CDR1 is LGHDT, CDR2 YNNKEL (reference sequence). The CDR3 is 15 amino acids.